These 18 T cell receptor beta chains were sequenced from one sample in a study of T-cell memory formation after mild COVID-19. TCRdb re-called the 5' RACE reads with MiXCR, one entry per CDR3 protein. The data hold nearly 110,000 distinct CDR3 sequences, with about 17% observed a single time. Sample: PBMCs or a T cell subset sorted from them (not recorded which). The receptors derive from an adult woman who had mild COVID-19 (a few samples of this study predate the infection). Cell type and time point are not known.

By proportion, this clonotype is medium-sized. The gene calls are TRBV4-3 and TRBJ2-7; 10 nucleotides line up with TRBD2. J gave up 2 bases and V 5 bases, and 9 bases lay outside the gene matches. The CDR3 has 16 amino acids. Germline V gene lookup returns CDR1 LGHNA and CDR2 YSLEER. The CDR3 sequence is CASSMGLAGETYEQYF. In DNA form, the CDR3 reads TGCGCCAGCAGCATGGGGCTAGCGGGAGAAACCTACGAGCAGTACTTC.

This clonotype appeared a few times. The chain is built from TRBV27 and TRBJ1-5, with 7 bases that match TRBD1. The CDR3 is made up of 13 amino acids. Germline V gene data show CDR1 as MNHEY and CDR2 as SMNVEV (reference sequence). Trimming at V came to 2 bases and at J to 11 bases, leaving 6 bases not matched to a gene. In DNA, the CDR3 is TGTGCCAGCAGTTTACATCTTCAGGGGGCCCAGCATTTT. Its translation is CASSLHLQGAQHF.

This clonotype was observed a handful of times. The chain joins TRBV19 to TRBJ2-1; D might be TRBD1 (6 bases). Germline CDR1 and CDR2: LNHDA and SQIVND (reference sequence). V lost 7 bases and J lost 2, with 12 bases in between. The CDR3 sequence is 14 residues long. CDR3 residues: CASIGDKAYNEQFF. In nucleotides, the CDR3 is TGTGCCAGTATTGGGGACAAGGCCTACAATGAGCAGTTCTTC.

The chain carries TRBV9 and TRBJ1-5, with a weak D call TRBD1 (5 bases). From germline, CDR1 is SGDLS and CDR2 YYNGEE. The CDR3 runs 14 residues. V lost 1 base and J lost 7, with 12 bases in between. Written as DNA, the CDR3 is TGTGCCAGCAGCGTAAGGGACGGGGACCAGCCCCAGCATTTT. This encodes CASSVRDGDQPQHF. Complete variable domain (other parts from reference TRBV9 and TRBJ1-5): DSGVTQTPKHLITATGQRVTLRCSPRSGDLSVYWYQQSLDQGLQFLIQYYNGEERAKGNILERFSAQQFPDLHSELNLSSLELGDSALYFCASSVRDGDQPQHFGDGTRLSIL.

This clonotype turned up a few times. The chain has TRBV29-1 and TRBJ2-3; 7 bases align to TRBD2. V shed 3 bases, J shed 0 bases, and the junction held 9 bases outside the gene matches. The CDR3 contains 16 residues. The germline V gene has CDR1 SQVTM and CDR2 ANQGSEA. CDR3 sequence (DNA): TGCAGCGTTGACGGCCTAGCGGAGACTAGCACAGATACGCAGTATTTT. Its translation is CSVDGLAETSTDTQYF.

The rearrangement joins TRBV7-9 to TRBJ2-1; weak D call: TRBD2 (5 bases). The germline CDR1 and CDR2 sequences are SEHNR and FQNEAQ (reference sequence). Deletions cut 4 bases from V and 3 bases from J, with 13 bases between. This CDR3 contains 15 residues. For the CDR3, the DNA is TGTGCCAGCAGCTCAGACTATACTAGCTACAATGAGCAGTTCTTC. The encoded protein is CASSSDYTSYNEQFF. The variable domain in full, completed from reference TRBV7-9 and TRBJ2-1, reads DTGVSQNPRHKITKRGQNVTFRCDPISEHNRLYWYRQTLGQGPEFLTYFQNEAQLEKSRLLSDRFSAERPKGSFSTLEIQRTEQGDSAMYLCASSSDYTSYNEQFFGPGTRLTVL.

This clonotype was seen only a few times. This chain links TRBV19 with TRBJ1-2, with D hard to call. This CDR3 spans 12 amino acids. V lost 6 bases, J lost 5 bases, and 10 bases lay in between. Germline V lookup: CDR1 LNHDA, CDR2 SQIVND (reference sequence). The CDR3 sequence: CASRGSGYGYTF. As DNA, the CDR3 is TGTGCCAGTAGGGGTTCGGGATATGGCTACACCTTC.

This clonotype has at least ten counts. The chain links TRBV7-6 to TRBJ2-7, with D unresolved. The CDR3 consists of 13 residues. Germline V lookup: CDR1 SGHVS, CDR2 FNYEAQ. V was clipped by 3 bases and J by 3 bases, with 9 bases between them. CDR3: CASSFSPDYEQYF. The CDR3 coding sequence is TGTGCCAGCAGCTTCTCACCGGACTACGAGCAGTACTTC.

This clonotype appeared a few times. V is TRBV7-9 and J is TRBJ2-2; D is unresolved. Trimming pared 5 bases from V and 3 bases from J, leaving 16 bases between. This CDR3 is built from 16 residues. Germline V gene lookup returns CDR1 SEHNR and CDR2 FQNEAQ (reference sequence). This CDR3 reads CASSTPVAMDTGELFF. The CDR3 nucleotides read TGTGCCAGCAGCACGCCCGTAGCTATGGACACCGGGGAGCTGTTTTTT.

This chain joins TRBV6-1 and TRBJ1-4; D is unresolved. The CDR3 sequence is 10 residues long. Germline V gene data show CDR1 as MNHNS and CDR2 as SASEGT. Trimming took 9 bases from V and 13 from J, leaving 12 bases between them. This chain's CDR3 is CASERVRLFF. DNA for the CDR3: TGTGCCAGTGAAAGGGTGCGACTGTTTTTT.

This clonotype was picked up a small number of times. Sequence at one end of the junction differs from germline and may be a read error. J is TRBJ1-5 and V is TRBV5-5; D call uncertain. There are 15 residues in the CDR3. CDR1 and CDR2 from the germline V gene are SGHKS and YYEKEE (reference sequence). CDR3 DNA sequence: TGTGCCAGCAGCTTGGCCGGTTTGGGCAATCAGCTCCAGCATTTT. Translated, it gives CASSLAGLGNQLQHF.

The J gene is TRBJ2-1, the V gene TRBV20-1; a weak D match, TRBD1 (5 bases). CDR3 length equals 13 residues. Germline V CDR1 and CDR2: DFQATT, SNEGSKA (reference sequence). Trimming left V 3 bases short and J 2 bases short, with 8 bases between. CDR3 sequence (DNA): TGCAGTGCTAGGCAAGGGGCCTACAATGAGCAGTTCTTC. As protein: CSARQGAYNEQFF.

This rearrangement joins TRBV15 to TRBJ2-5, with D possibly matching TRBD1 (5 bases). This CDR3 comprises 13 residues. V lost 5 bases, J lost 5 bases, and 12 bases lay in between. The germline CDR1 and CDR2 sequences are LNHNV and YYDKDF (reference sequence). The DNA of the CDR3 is TGTGCCACCAGCGGCCCAAGGGGTGAGACCCAGTACTTC. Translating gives CATSGPRGETQYF.

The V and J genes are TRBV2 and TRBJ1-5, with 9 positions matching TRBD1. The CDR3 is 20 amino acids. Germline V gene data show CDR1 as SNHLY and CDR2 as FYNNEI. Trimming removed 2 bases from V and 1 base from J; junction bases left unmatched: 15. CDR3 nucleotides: TGTGCCAGCAGTGAACCGGTTGGGGGGACAGGGATATGGAGCAATCAGCCCCAGCATTTT. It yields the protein CASSEPVGGTGIWSNQPQHF.

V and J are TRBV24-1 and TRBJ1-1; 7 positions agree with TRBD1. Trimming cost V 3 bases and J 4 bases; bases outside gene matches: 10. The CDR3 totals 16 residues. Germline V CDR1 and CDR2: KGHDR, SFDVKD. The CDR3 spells CATSDETGLGVTEAFF. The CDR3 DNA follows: TGTGCCACCAGTGATGAGACAGGGCTTGGGGTCACTGAAGCTTTCTTT.

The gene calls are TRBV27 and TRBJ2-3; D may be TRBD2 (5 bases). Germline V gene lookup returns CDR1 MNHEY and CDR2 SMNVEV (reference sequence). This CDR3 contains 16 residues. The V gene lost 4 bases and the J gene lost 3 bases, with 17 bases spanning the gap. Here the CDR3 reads CASSSLAAPGTDTQYF. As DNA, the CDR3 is TGTGCCAGCAGTTCCCTGGCCGCGCCGGGAACAGATACGCAGTATTTT.

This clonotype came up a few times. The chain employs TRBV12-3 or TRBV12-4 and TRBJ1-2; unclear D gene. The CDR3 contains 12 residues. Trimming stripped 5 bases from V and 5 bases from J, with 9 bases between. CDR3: CASSQGLYGYTF. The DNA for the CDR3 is TGTGCCAGCAGTCAAGGACTTTATGGCTACACCTTC.

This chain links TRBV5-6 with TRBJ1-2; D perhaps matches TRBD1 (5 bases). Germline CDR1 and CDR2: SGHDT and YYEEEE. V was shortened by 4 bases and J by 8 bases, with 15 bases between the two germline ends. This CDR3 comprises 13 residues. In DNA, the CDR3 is TGTGCCAGCAGCGGGGGACTGCTGGGAGGCTACACCTTC. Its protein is CASSGGLLGGYTF.